This TCR beta chain was sequenced during a study of blood T cell repertoires in COVID-19. About the study: Specimens from acute and convalescent COVID-19 originated in the United States, Italy and Spain.

Two negative PCRs, clearance, or symptom resolution were required of recovered Cohort 3 donors. Data came from immunoSEQ multiplex PCR; TCRdb stores just in-frame clones and leaves some out. The sample consists of around 240,000 clones, 70% to 90% of them appearing once. CDR1 MDHEN and CDR2 SYDVKM come from the germline V gene. The CDR3 has 13 residues. The V end was cut by 6 bases, the J end by 3 bases, with 8 bases between. The sample was PBMCs or T cells enriched from blood (not recorded which). This TCR derives from a woman between 45 and 60 years old who had recovered from COVID-19. The chain recombines TRBV28 with TRBJ2-2; D call uncertain. The CDR3 loop is CASSRLDTGELFF. The CDR3 DNA sequence: TGTGCCAGCAGCAGGTTGGACACCGGGGAGCTGTTTTTT. The full variable domain, in which reference TRBV28 and TRBJ2-2 provide the parts outside the CDR3, is DVKVTQSSRYLVKRTGEKVFLECVQDMDHENMFWYRQDPGLGLRLIYFSYDVKMKEKGDIPEGYSVSREKKERFSLILESASTNQTSMYLCASSRLDTGELFFGEGSRLTVL.